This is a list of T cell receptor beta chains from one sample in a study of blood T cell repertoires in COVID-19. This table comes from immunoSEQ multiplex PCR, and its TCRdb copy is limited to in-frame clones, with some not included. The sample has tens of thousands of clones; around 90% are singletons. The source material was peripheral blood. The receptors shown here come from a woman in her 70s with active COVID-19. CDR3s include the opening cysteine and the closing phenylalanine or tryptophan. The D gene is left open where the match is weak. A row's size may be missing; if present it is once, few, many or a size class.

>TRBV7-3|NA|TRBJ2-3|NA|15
CASSQSGGGTDTQYF
TGTGCCAGCAGCCAATCGGGGGGCGGCACAGATACGCAGTATTTT
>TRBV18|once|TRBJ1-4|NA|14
CASSRQSTNEKLFF
TGTGCCAGCTCACGGCAGTCAACTAATGAAAAACTGTTTTTT
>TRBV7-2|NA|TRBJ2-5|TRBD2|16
CASSLPGLAGGETQYF
TGTGCCAGCAGCTTGCCGGGACTAGCGGGGGGGGAGACCCAGTACTTC
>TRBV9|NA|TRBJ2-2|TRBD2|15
CASSVLAGNTGELFF
TGTGCCAGCAGCGTCTTAGCGGGTAACACCGGGGAGCTGTTTTTT
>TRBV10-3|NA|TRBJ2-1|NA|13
CAISELEGDEQFF
TGTGCCATCAGTGAGTTGGAGGGTGATGAGCAGTTCTTC
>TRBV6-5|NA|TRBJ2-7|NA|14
CASSWGSGTYEQYF
TGTGCCAGCAGTTGGGGTAGCGGTACCTACGAGCAGTACTTC
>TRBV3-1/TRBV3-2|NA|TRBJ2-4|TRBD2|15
CASSQAGGGKNIQYF
TGTGCCAGCAGCCAAGCGGGAGGGGGCAAAAACATTCAGTACTTC
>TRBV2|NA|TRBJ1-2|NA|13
CASSGAGVEGYTF
TGTGCCAGCAGTGGGGCAGGGGTAGAGGGCTACACCTTC
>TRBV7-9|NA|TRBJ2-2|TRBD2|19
CASSLGYSGGPSFTGELFF
TGTGCCAGCAGCTTAGGATATTCGGGGGGGCCATCTTTTACCGGGGAGCTGTTTTTT
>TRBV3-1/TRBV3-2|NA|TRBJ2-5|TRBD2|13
CASLAGGKETQYF
TGTGCCAGTCTTGCGGGGGGGAAAGAGACCCAGTACTTC
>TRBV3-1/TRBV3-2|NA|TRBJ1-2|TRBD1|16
CASSQAPGQFNYGYTF
TGTGCCAGCAGCCAAGCACCGGGACAGTTTAACTATGGCTACACCTTC
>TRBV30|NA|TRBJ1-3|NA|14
CAWSPNNSGNTIYF
TGTGCCTGGAGTCCGAACAACTCTGGAAACACCATATATTTT
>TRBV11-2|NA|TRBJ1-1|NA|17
CASSLVFGTGGSTEAFF
TGTGCCAGCAGCTTAGTTTTTGGTACGGGGGGAAGCACTGAAGCTTTCTTT
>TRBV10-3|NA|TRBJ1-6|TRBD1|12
CATRQGDSPLHF
TGTGCCACCCGACAGGGAGATTCACCCCTCCACTTT
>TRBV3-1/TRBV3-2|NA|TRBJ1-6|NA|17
CASSQDFIQGTNSPLHF
TGTGCCAGCAGCCAAGATTTTATCCAGGGAACGAATTCACCCCTCCACTTT
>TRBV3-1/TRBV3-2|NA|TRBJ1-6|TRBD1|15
CASSPSGQDRSPLHF
TGTGCCAGCAGCCCGTCGGGACAGGACCGATCACCCCTCCACTTT
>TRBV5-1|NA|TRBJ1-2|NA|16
CASSLAGTGIDYGYTF
TGCGCCAGCAGCTTGGCGGGAACAGGGATCGATTATGGCTACACCTTC
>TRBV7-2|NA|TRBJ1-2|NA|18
CASSLRQPFTFTNYGYTF
TGTGCCAGCAGCTTAAGACAGCCTTTTACCTTTACTAACTATGGCTACACCTTC
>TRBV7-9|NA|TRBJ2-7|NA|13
CASTIGGTYEQYF
TGTGCCAGCACCATTGGGGGGACCTACGAGCAGTACTTC
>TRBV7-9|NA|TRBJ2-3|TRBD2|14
CASRRLAGADTQYF
TGTGCCAGCAGGAGACTAGCGGGGGCAGATACGCAGTATTTT
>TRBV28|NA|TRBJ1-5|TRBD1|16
CASSLSPGQSNQPQHF
TGTGCCAGCAGTTTATCCCCGGGACAGAGCAATCAGCCCCAGCATTTT
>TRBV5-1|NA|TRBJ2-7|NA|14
CASSLGTVSYEQYF
TGCGCCAGCAGCTTGGGGACAGTCTCCTACGAGCAGTACTTC
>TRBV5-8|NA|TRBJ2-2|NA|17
CASSGARGLRGTGELFF
TGTGCCAGCAGCGGCGCCCGGGGACTGAGGGGTACCGGGGAGCTGTTTTTT
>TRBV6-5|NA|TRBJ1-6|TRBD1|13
CASSSDRATALHF
TGTGCCAGCAGTAGCGACAGGGCCACGGCCCTCCACTTT